This T cell receptor (beta chain) was found in a study of cytomegalovirus exposure and HLA in healthy donors. For the study at large: HLA-typed donors contributed 65 million to 95 million unique TCRs, which were held in an early data release. Study-level points and caveats: DRB1 showed the most TCR associations and HLA-C the fewest in a later analysis, as rates varied by HLA locus. An analysis done earlier found most TCR beta V segments productive about 87% or about 30% of the time.

Turning to this clone: Its target is unknown.

With V trimmed by 3 bases and J by 10 bases, 11 bases remained unmatched. Germline V gives CDR1 LNHDA, CDR2 SQIVND (reference sequence). The CDR3 is 16 amino acids. The PCR had 60 Vbeta and 13 Jbeta primers. Per the original data handling: About 12 million shared chains were among the roughly 80 million unique TCR beta chains that a later analysis counted. Using immunoSEQ multiplex PCR, the repertoire was profiled, and TCRdb retains in-frame clones only, with some absent. V, J and clone size were drawn from that table, and D and trimming were deduced from the DNA. Among about 160,000 clones, around three quarters were seen once, and the ten largest hold roughly 1%.

The sequence came from a woman aged 40 to 50 in good health and CMV-seronegative. The source material was PBMCs. V usage is TRBV19 and J usage is TRBJ2-1; 11 bases fit TRBD2. The CDR3 nucleotides read TGTGCCAGTAGTATGGGGACTAGCGGAGGCGGACGGGAGCAGTTCTTC. Its translation is CASSMGTSGGGREQFF.